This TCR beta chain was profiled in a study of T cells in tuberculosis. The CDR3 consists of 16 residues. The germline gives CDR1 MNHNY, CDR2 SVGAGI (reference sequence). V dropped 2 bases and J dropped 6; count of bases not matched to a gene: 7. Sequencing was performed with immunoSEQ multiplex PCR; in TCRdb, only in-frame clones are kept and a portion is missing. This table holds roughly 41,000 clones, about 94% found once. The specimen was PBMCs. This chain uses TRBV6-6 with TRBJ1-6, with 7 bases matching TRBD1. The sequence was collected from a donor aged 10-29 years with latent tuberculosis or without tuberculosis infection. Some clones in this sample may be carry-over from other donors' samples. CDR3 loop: CASSYVLGTANSPLHF. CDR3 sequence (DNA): TGTGCCAGCAGTTACGTACTCGGGACAGCTAATTCACCCCTCCACTTT.